This T cell receptor (beta chain) comes out of a study of blood T cell repertoires in COVID-19 (dated by TCRdb to the early 2020s). Turning to the overall study: Collaborator samples came from the United States, Italy and Spain and covered acute and convalescent phases of COVID-19. The material from the prospective study consisted of cDNA or gDNA derived from T cells, B-cell-depleted T cells, or PBMCs. Deeply sampled blood TCRbeta repertoires from subjects exposed to, actively infected with, or recovered from COVID-19 were included in the dataset. Samples came from the ongoing ImmuneRACE study (first 160 participants) plus 1,254 subjects from 6 global collaborators. Where available, HLA class I and class II types were obtained from metadata supplied by the sample provider rather than from assay-based typing. The repertoires were made available in a free public database intended to serve as a resource for research on the immune response to SARS-CoV-2. Sample metadata almost always included a de-identified subject ID, COVID-19 status, age in years and sex. The research as a whole found: Clinical and demographic metadata were provided uncurated, with the amount varying by source and participant.

One collaborating source in Seattle enrolled patients during active infection and followed them longitudinally through the course of disease. Each collaborating institution followed its own protocols to collect whole blood in K2EDTA tubes. Collaborator samples were shipped for TCRbeta analysis as frozen whole blood, isolated PBMCs, or DNA extracted from either sample type. The germline V end is reduced by 3 bases and the J end by 2 bases; junction bases left unmatched: 15. CDR1 and CDR2 (LGHNT, FRNRAP) derive from the germline V gene. The CDR3 measures 21 amino acids from cysteine to phenylalanine. The DNA shown is the 63-base CDR3, in frame from base 1. Regarding this clone: Its antigen is currently not known. Base-call qualities are not available, and no considerably larger clone is one nucleotide away.

The immunoSEQ Assay, a bias-controlled multiplex PCR, was used to amplify TCRbeta CDR3 regions from genomic DNA. The authors processed their data as follows. Nucleated cell counts per sample were estimated from amplification of reference gene primers within the assay. To quantify the absolute abundance of each unique TCRbeta CDR3 rearrangement, sequence reads were collapsed and filtered. For each sample, productive Simpson clonality was calculated by taking the square root of Simpson's diversity index across productive rearrangements. Sourced from immuneACCESS, this table was stored by TCRdb with only in-frame sequences that have V and J called. A share of the clones is absent; for the studies checked, an unresolved V gene accounts for under half, and the remainder has no known explanation. V, J and clone size were drawn from that table, and D and trimming were deduced from the DNA. The sample table records roughly 68,000 clones; about nine tenths of these occur just once. The top ten clonotypes cover roughly 0.47% of the sample.

The specimen was peripheral blood. This sequence uses TRBV12-5 and TRBJ2-1; 14 bases in the middle match TRBD2. This receptor was obtained from a man over 45 with COVID-19, enrolled during active disease. Here is the DNA: TGTGCTAGTGGTTTCGGACGACAGGGACTAGCGGGAGCGATCCCCTACAATGAGCAGTTCTTC. Translated, this gives CASGFGRQGLAGAIPYNEQFF. With the portions outside the CDR3 filled from the reference TRBV12-5 and TRBJ2-1 genes, the complete variable region becomes DARVTQTPRHKVTEMGQEVTMRCQPILGHNTVFWYRQTMMQGLELLAYFRNRAPLDDSGMPKDRFSAEMPDATLATLKIQPSEPRDSAVYFCASGFGRQGLAGAIPYNEQFFGPGTRLTVL.